A single sample is the source of the 27 T cell receptor beta chains below, sequenced in a study of blood T cell repertoires in COVID-19. Repertoires were generated with immunoSEQ multiplex PCR, while TCRdb's copy carries only in-frame clones and drops some. The sample lists about 130,000 clones, approximately 83% occurring once. Sequenced input: PBMCs or T cells enriched from blood (not recorded which). Source of these receptors: a man in his fifties or sixties who had recovered from COVID-19.

A remark on this clone: Other DNA sequences in the same sample also yield this CDR3. The chain joins TRBV12-3 or TRBV12-4 to TRBJ1-1, with D unresolved. Trimming took off 3 bases at V and 0 bases at J, with 5 bases between the two ends. CDR3 length equals 13 residues. The CDR3 DNA is TGTGCCAGCAGTTTTTCCATGAACACTGAAGCTTTCTTT. Translating it yields CASSFSMNTEAFF.

This chain links TRBV11-2 with TRBJ2-3; tentative D call: TRBD1 (5 bases). The germline CDR1 and CDR2 sequences are SGHAT and FQNNGV. V was trimmed by 5 bases and J by 2 bases, leaving 17 bases between them. The CDR3 is made up of 16 amino acids. In nucleotides, the CDR3 is TGTGCCAGCAGCCGCCGCCCTAGGGGTAACACAGATACGCAGTATTTT. Translated, it gives CASSRRPRGNTDTQYF.

The DNA of the CDR3 is TGTGCCAGCAGCCGGAGCACAGATACGCAGTATTTT. It yields the protein CASSRSTDTQYF. The chain couples TRBV7-2 to TRBJ2-3; D not certain. Trimming removed 5 bases at V and 0 bases at J, with 3 bases between. Germline V gene sequence: CDR1 SGHTA, CDR2 FQGNSA. The CDR3 extends over 12 amino acids.

V and J are TRBV6-5 and TRBJ1-3; D unresolved. There are 13 residues in the CDR3. Trimming pared 0 bases from V and 3 bases from J, leaving 3 bases between. CDR1 MNHEY and CDR2 SVGAGI come from the germline V gene. DNA for the CDR3: TGTGCCAGCAGTTACTCCAGTGGAAACACCATATATTTT. It translates to CASSYSSGNTIYF.

The chain couples TRBV3-1 (or the pseudogene TRBV3-2) to TRBJ2-7; 8 bases agree with TRBD2. Trimming cost V 4 bases and J 3 bases; bases outside gene matches: 8. The germline CDR1 and CDR2 sequences are LGHDT and YNNKEL (reference sequence). The CDR3 has 15 amino acids. This CDR3 reads CASSPPPAGVYEQYF. CDR3 DNA: TGTGCCAGCAGCCCTCCCCCAGCGGGGGTCTACGAGCAGTACTTC.

This clone was picked up one time. This sequence joins TRBV2 and TRBJ1-2; 9 bases are a match to TRBD1. V shed 6 bases and J 8 bases; nucleotides not matched to a gene: 10. The CDR3 sequence is 14 residues long. From germline, CDR1 is SNHLY and CDR2 FYNNEI. The CDR3 loop reads CASRDKTGGVGYTF. CDR3 nucleotides: TGTGCCAGCAGGGATAAAACAGGGGGCGTGGGCTACACCTTC.

The chain couples TRBV27 to TRBJ2-7, with 9 bases fitting TRBD1. CDR1 MNHEY and CDR2 SMNVEV come from the germline V gene (reference sequence). V dropped 6 bases and J dropped 4; count of bases not matched to a gene: 4. The CDR3 is 13 amino acids. The CDR3 loop reads CASRVDRGYEQYF. The CDR3, as DNA: TGTGCCAGCAGGGTGGACAGGGGTTACGAGCAGTACTTC.

This clone was detected only a few times. J is TRBJ1-5 and V is TRBV28; 9 bases match TRBD1. CDR3 length: 15 residues. J was trimmed by 7 bases and V by 2 bases; bases with no gene match: 6. CDR1 is MDHEN, CDR2 SYDVKM, per germline. The CDR3 bases are TGTGCCAGCAGTTTACCCGGGACAGGGTCACAGCCCCAGCATTTT. As protein: CASSLPGTGSQPQHF. The full variable domain, rest sourced from reference TRBV28 and TRBJ1-5, is DVKVTQSSRYLVKRTGEKVFLECVQDMDHENMFWYRQDPGLGLRLIYFSYDVKMKEKGDIPEGYSVSREKKERFSLILESASTNQTSMYLCASSLPGTGSQPQHFGDGTRLSIL.

This chain links TRBV5-6 with TRBJ1-4; D is possibly TRBD1 (6 bases). Per the germline V gene, CDR1 is SGHDT and CDR2 is YYEEEE. V lost 2 bases and J 0 bases, leaving 8 bases between the germline ends. CDR3 length: 15 amino acids. The CDR3: CASSLQGSTNEKLFF. The CDR3 bases are TGTGCCAGCAGCTTACAGGGTTCAACTAATGAAAAACTGTTTTTT.

The chain is built from TRBV4-1 and TRBJ1-6; D is possibly TRBD1 (6 bases). Trimming shortened V by 3 bases and J by 7 bases, and 13 bases separated the two germline ends. Germline V gives CDR1 MGHRA, CDR2 YSYEKL. The CDR3 has 15 residues. This CDR3 reads CASSQNRVGNSPLHF. The DNA for the CDR3 is TGCGCCAGCAGCCAGAACAGGGTGGGGAATTCACCCCTCCACTTT.

This chain connects TRBV10-3 to TRBJ2-6; TRBD1 aligns across 9 bases. This CDR3 comprises 18 residues. V lost 4 bases to trimming and J lost 1 base; unmatched junction nucleotides: 8. In germline, CDR1 is ENHRY, CDR2 SYGVKD. CDR3 sequence: CAISGSGQGISGANVLTF. CDR3 DNA: TGTGCCATCAGTGGGTCGGGACAGGGTATATCTGGGGCCAACGTCCTGACTTTC.

This chain uses TRBV7-2 with TRBJ1-1; weak D call: TRBD1 (6 bases). CDR1 and CDR2 from the germline V gene are SGHTA and FQGNSA. This CDR3 has 13 amino acids. The V and J ends lost 4 bases and 2 bases respectively, with 8 bases between them. The CDR3 coding sequence is TGTGCCAGCAGCTGGACAGTTAACACTGAAGCTTTCTTT. Its translation: CASSWTVNTEAFF.

This clone was found a few times. This chain uses TRBV9 with TRBJ1-5; D not resolved. The CDR3 covers 14 residues. The germline V gene encodes CDR1 SGDLS and CDR2 YYNGEE. The V end lost 2 bases, the J end lost 7 bases, and 13 bases lay between the germline ends. CDR3 coding DNA: TGTGCCAGCAGCGTTTTACGACTCATACAGCCCCAGCATTTT. It is translated as CASSVLRLIQPQHF. Supplemented by reference TRBV9 and TRBJ1-5, the full variable domain reads DSGVTQTPKHLITATGQRVTLRCSPRSGDLSVYWYQQSLDQGLQFLIQYYNGEERAKGNILERFSAQQFPDLHSELNLSSLELGDSALYFCASSVLRLIQPQHFGDGTRLSIL.

The J gene is TRBJ1-4, the V gene TRBV18, with D hard to call. V dropped 4 bases and J dropped 0 bases, with 12 bases sitting between them. The CDR3 totals 16 residues. Germline CDR1 is KGHSH and CDR2 is LQKENI. The CDR3 nucleotides read TGTGCCAGCTCACTGAATCCCAGTACAACTAATGAAAAACTGTTTTTT. This translates into CASSLNPSTTNEKLFF.

This rearrangement joins TRBV9 to TRBJ2-5; D is perhaps TRBD2 (6 bases). V lost 0 bases, J lost 0 bases, and 12 bases lay in between. Germline V CDR1 and CDR2: SGDLS, YYNGEE. The CDR3 totals 16 residues. The CDR3 nucleotides read TGTGCCAGCAGCGTAGGGGAAGGAGGGTACCAAGAGACCCAGTACTTC. As protein: CASSVGEGGYQETQYF.

The chain joins TRBV6-1 to TRBJ1-1; TRBD1 aligns across 8 bases. Per the germline V gene, CDR1 is MNHNS and CDR2 is SASEGT. CDR3 length: 17 amino acids. Unmatched junction bases numbered 12, after V lost 2 bases and J lost 4 bases. CDR3 in amino acids: CASSERGAQGGFTEAFF. The DNA of the CDR3 is TGTGCCAGCAGTGAAAGGGGGGCACAGGGGGGATTCACTGAAGCTTTCTTT.

The chain is built from TRBV5-5 and TRBJ1-5; D is possibly TRBD1 (5 bases). Deletions cut 3 bases from V and 0 bases from J, with 7 bases between. This CDR3 is 14 amino acids long. Germline-derived CDR1 and CDR2 are SGHKS and YYEKEE (reference sequence). The CDR3 protein is CASSSTGSNQPQHF. In DNA form, the CDR3 reads TGTGCCAGCAGCTCTACAGGTAGCAATCAGCCCCAGCATTTT.

J is TRBJ1-6 and V is TRBV5-1, with TRBD1 matching over 8 bases. The CDR3 has 15 amino acids. The ends lost 6 bases at V and 10 bases at J; junction bases unmatched: 12. Germline lookup yields CDR1 SGHRS and CDR2 YFSETQ. CDR3 in amino acids: CASTLAGQGQSPLHF. CDR3 nucleotide sequence: TGCGCCAGCACCCTAGCAGGACAGGGTCAATCACCCCTCCACTTT.

This clone came up once. This chain uses TRBV9 with TRBJ1-2; 12 bases fit TRBD1. CDR3 length: 16 amino acids. Germline CDR1 and CDR2: SGDLS and YYNGEE. V was pared by 3 bases and J by 7 bases, with 10 bases of the junction left unmatched. In DNA, the CDR3 is TGTGCCAGCAGCGCCGGGCCGGGACAGGGGGCGGGTGGCTACACCTTC. It translates to CASSAGPGQGAGGYTF.

The V and J genes are TRBV18 and TRBJ1-2; 12 bases are shared with TRBD1. Germline values: CDR1 KGHSH, CDR2 LQKENI. The CDR3 runs 16 residues. The V segment lost 2 bases and the J segment 3 bases; nucleotides outside the gene matches: 4. The CDR3: CASSPSGTGGDYGYTF. The CDR3 DNA sequence: TGTGCCAGCTCACCATCTGGGACAGGGGGCGACTATGGCTACACCTTC. The whole variable domain, remainder taken from reference TRBV18 and TRBJ1-2, is NAGVMQNPRHLVRRRGQEARLRCSPMKGHSHVYWYRQLPEEGLKFMVYLQKENIIDESGMPKERFSAEFPKEGPSILRIQQVVRGDSAAYFCASSPSGTGGDYGYTFGSGTRLTVV.

The rearrangement links TRBV7-9 to TRBJ1-2, with D perhaps TRBD1 (5 bases). Germline V gene data show CDR1 as SEHNR and CDR2 as FQNEAQ (reference sequence). This CDR3 is 13 amino acids long. Trimming removed 3 bases at V and 8 bases at J, with 13 bases between. CDR3 sequence reads: CASSFFGGNGYTF. The CDR3 DNA follows: TGTGCCAGCAGCTTTTTTGGGGGGAACGGCTACACCTTC.

The table lists this clone with a count of one. This sequence joins TRBV5-1 and TRBJ1-4; weak D call: TRBD1 (5 bases). V gave up 3 bases and J gave up 4 bases, with 13 bases separating them. This CDR3 is built from 15 residues. Germline CDR1 SGHRS, CDR2 YFSETQ. CDR3 protein: CASSSRGTFNEKLFF. CDR3 nucleotide sequence: TGCGCCAGCAGCTCCCGGGGGACTTTTAATGAAAAACTGTTTTTT. Together with reference TRBV5-1 and TRBJ1-4, the CDR3 gives the full variable domain: KAGVTQTPRYLIKTRGQQVTLSCSPISGHRSVSWYQQTPGQGLQFLFEYFSETQRNKGNFPGRFSGRQFSNSRSEMNVSTLELGDSALYLCASSSRGTFNEKLFFGSGTQLSVL.

The chain recombines TRBV4-3 with TRBJ2-3; 11 bases line up with TRBD2. Per germline, CDR1 LGHNA and CDR2 YSLEER. Trimming at V came to 4 bases and at J to 4 bases, leaving 7 bases not matched to a gene. The CDR3 loop spans 16 amino acids. CDR3: CASSPQTSGVADTQYF. CDR3 coding DNA: TGCGCCAGCAGCCCCCAGACTAGCGGGGTCGCAGATACGCAGTATTTT.

The chain recombines TRBV21-1 with TRBJ1-5; TRBD1 is the table's D call, not checked against the DNA. TRBV21-1 is designated a pseudogene. This CDR3 contains 18 residues. CDR3 in DNA: TGTGCCAGCAGCAAAGATGGGACAGGGAGCCGAGAGGACCAGCCCCAGCATTTT. This sequence encodes CASSKDGTGSREDQPQHF.

The rearrangement uses TRBV7-9 and TRBJ2-4, with a weak D call TRBD1 (6 bases). Germline V gives CDR1 SEHNR, CDR2 FQNEAQ (reference sequence). There are 16 residues in the CDR3. The germline V and J ends were trimmed by 0 bases and 1 base, with 10 bases remaining between them. CDR3 amino acids: CASSLAQGFAKNIQYF. The CDR3, as DNA: TGTGCCAGCAGCTTAGCGCAGGGGTTCGCCAAAAACATTCAGTACTTC. The full variable domain, completed using reference TRBV7-9 and TRBJ2-4, is DTGVSQNPRHKITKRGQNVTFRCDPISEHNRLYWYRQTLGQGPEFLTYFQNEAQLEKSRLLSDRFSAERPKGSFSTLEIQRTEQGDSAMYLCASSLAQGFAKNIQYFGAGTRLSVL.

The genes are TRBV19 and TRBJ1-5; 12 bases align to TRBD1. V shed 4 bases and J 7 bases; nucleotides not matched to a gene: 5. From germline, CDR1 is LNHDA and CDR2 SQIVND (reference sequence). CDR3 length equals 15 residues. The CDR3 DNA is TGTGCCAGTAGTACCGGGACAGGGGGCGGGCAGCCCCAGCATTTT. Its translation: CASSTGTGGGQPQHF.

This chain connects TRBV4-1 to TRBJ1-2; 8 bases agree with TRBD1. The CDR3 is 17 amino acids. From germline, CDR1 is MGHRA and CDR2 YSYEKL. V dropped 0 bases and J dropped 6; count of bases not matched to a gene: 12. CDR3 coding DNA: TGCGCCAGCAGCCAAGATATTCGGCCAGACAGGGGCAATGGCTACACCTTC. Translating gives CASSQDIRPDRGNGYTF.